The 16 T cell receptor beta chains below come from one sample, sequenced in a study of T-cell reconstitution after alpha-beta-depleted transplantation in children. Library preparation (for TCRbeta) was performed with unique molecular identifiers. TCRdb reanalysed the PCR reads using MiXCR and keeps one entry per CDR3 protein. The table includes 550,000 to 800,000 distinct CDR3 sequences, about an eighth detected once. The sequencing here drew on PBMCs, taken before TCRalphabeta/CD19-depleted stem cell transplant. These receptors originate from a girl aged 2 to 9 with congenital amegakaryocytic thrombocytopenia, due to receive a stem cell transplant.

The chain employs TRBV10-2 and TRBJ2-1, with D perhaps matching TRBD1 (7 bases). CDR1 is WSHSY and CDR2 is SAAADI in the germline V gene. CDR3 length: 20 amino acids. With 5 bases removed from V and 6 bases from J, the gap between germline ends came to 32 bases. This CDR3 is CASSKLQGGRGINILNEQFF. In nucleotides, the CDR3 is TGCGCCAGCAGTAAACTCCAGGGGGGTAGAGGGATTAACATTCTCAATGAGCAGTTCTTC.

This clonotype was detected many times. The V gene is TRBV20-1, the J gene TRBJ2-3, with 9 bases aligning to TRBD2. Germline loops: CDR1 DFQATT, CDR2 SNEGSKA (reference sequence). The CDR3 consists of 15 residues. After removal of 0 bases from V and 5 bases from J, the junction contained 6 bases not matched to a gene. The CDR3 DNA is TGCAGTGCTAGAGATAGGGAGCGGGAGGTAGATACGCAGTATTTT. Its protein is CSARDREREVDTQYF.

The V call is TRBV2, the J call TRBJ2-5, with 9 bases identical to TRBD2. J was trimmed by 2 bases and V by 7 bases; bases with no gene match: 5. The CDR3 extends over 14 amino acids. CDR1 and CDR2 from the germline V gene are SNHLY and FYNNEI. Written as DNA, the CDR3 is TGTGCCAGCATAGTTCTAGCGGGGCAAGAGACCCAGTACTTC. It encodes CASIVLAGQETQYF.

At least ten counts were recorded for this clonotype. The chain's CDR3 is CASRVDQTLGQYF. CDR3 DNA sequence: TGTGCCAGCAGGGTAGACCAAACCTTAGGGCAGTACTTC. The chain couples TRBV2 to TRBJ2-7; D is unresolved. Trimming removed 6 bases from V and 9 bases from J, with 18 bases in between. CDR1 SNHLY and CDR2 FYNNEI come from the germline V gene. The CDR3 consists of 13 residues.

With respect to this clonotype: A much larger clone lies a single base off, so this may be a read error. It is likely a read error, because the conserved phenylalanine at the end of the CDR3 is missing. This chain links TRBV20-1 with TRBJ1-1, with D possibly matching TRBD1 (5 bases). CDR3 length: 15 residues. V lost 5 bases to trimming and J lost 6 bases, with 22 bases between them. Germline CDR1 is DFQATT and CDR2 is SNEGSKA (reference sequence). CDR3 nucleotide sequence: TGCAGTGCTTCTCGTGTCCCGGCTCGGGGGTCTGAAGCTTTCATT. Protein: CSASRVPARGSEAFI.

This clonotype was seen a few times. This rearrangement joins TRBV5-6 to TRBJ1-1; D perhaps matches TRBD1 (6 bases). Germline CDR1 and CDR2: SGHDT and YYEEEE. V lost 3 bases and J lost 2, with 14 bases in between. The CDR3 has 15 residues. CDR3 sequence: CASSSNYRDNTEAFF. CDR3 coding DNA: TGTGCCAGCAGCTCGAATTACAGGGACAACACTGAAGCTTTCTTT.

V gene TRBV20-1 combines with J gene TRBJ2-7, with 10 nucleotides matching TRBD2. The CDR3 totals 15 residues. J gave up 2 bases and V 6 bases, and 10 bases lay outside the gene matches. Germline loops: CDR1 DFQATT, CDR2 SNEGSKA (reference sequence). This CDR3 is CSATSVAGGTYEQYF. The CDR3 DNA sequence: TGCAGTGCGACGAGCGTAGCGGGAGGAACCTACGAGCAGTACTTC.

This clonotype occurred a few times. The V and J genes are TRBV21-1 and TRBJ1-5; the table's D call TRBD1 went unverified against the DNA. TRBV21-1 is recorded as a pseudogene. The CDR3 covers 18 residues. The CDR3 is CASSKEGTGWSSDQPQHF. Written as DNA, the CDR3 is TGTGCCAGCAGCAAAGAAGGTACAGGGTGGAGCTCCGATCAGCCCCAGCATTTT.

This clonotype was seen repeatedly, ten times or more. J is TRBJ2-3 and V is TRBV20-1, with 10 bases aligning to TRBD1. V lost 6 bases, J lost 3 bases, and 6 bases stayed unmatched. The germline V gene encodes CDR1 DFQATT and CDR2 SNEGSKA (reference sequence). This CDR3 region has 14 residues. Written as DNA, the CDR3 is TGCAGTGCCCCGGGACAGGGGTTAACAGATACGCAGTATTTT. Translated, it gives CSAPGQGLTDTQYF.

With respect to this clonotype: Possible read error: a much larger clone is one base away. The chain links TRBV29-1 to TRBJ2-1, with 9 bases matching TRBD2. The germline V gene encodes CDR1 SQVTM and CDR2 ANQGSEA. CDR3 length: 14 amino acids. The CDR3 DNA reads TGCGGCGTTGTACGCGGGAGGGCCTACAATGAGCAGTTCTTC. It yields the protein CGVVRGRAYNEQFF.

V usage is TRBV20-1 and J usage is TRBJ2-7; D possibly matches TRBD1 or TRBD2 (5 bases each). Trimming took off 3 bases at V and 2 bases at J, with 11 bases between the two ends. The germline V gene encodes CDR1 DFQATT and CDR2 SNEGSKA (reference sequence). The CDR3 spans 13 residues. In DNA form, the CDR3 reads TGCAGTGCTAGCCGGGACCAACCCTACGAGCAGTACTTC. Translating gives CSASRDQPYEQYF.

This chain uses TRBV11-2 with TRBJ2-6, with no clear D. The germline CDR1 and CDR2 sequences are SGHAT and FQNNGV. The CDR3 covers 16 residues. V was clipped by 1 base and J by 4 bases, with 11 bases between them. The CDR3 DNA reads TGTGCCAGCAGCTTAGTGCCGGTCCCCGGGGCCAACGTCCTGACTTTC. Residues: CASSLVPVPGANVLTF.

This clonotype was seen repeatedly, ten times or more. The rearrangement links TRBV12-3 or TRBV12-4 to TRBJ2-2; 7 nucleotides agree with TRBD1. Germline trimming cut 6 bases from V and 0 bases from J; bases unmatched to any gene: 7. The CDR3 covers 16 residues. The CDR3 is CASRWAGTANTGELFF. The CDR3 DNA is TGTGCCAGCAGATGGGCCGGGACAGCGAACACCGGGGAGCTGTTTTTT.

This clonotype was recorded at least ten times. The genes are TRBV12-3 or TRBV12-4 and TRBJ2-2; no reliable D call. The V end was cut by 7 bases, the J end by 7 bases, with 10 bases between. The CDR3 is 12 amino acids. The CDR3 DNA reads TGTGCCAGCAATCCTATGAACGGGGAGCTGTTTTTT. It is translated as CASNPMNGELFF.

The chain employs TRBV20-1 and TRBJ2-5; possible D gene TRBD2, 5 bases. This CDR3 is built from 13 residues. CDR1 and CDR2 (germline): DFQATT, SNEGSKA (reference sequence). The V gene lost 6 bases and the J gene lost 7 bases, with 18 bases spanning the gap. CDR3 nucleotide sequence: TGCAGTGCCAGGCCGACTGTAAGCGGGACCCAGTACTTC. It encodes CSARPTVSGTQYF.

The table lists this clonotype with many counts. The chain has TRBV12-3 or TRBV12-4 and TRBJ2-1; TRBD1 might be the D (6 bases). V lost 3 bases and J 10 bases, leaving 13 bases between the germline ends. This CDR3 spans 13 amino acids. CDR3 in amino acids: CASSFLRGQEQFF. The DNA for the CDR3 is TGTGCCAGCAGTTTCCTCAGGGGCCAAGAGCAGTTCTTC.